This T cell receptor (beta chain) originates from a study of blood T cell repertoires in COVID-19. Authors' analysis steps: Estimated nucleated cell counts came from reference gene primer amplification. Profiled with immunoSEQ multiplex PCR; TCRdb holds only in-frame clones, not every one. V and J calls and clone size follow that table, whereas D and trimming were derived from the DNA. The sample includes just under 350,000 clones, about 90% seen only once; the top ten take less than 3.5%. V lost 5 bases and J lost 8; bases outside the gene matches: 11. The germline V gene has CDR1 GTSNPN and CDR2 SVGIG (reference sequence). The CDR3 has 13 residues.

The sample taken for sequencing was peripheral blood. The rearrangement links TRBV30 to TRBJ1-1; 7 bases are a match to TRBD1. This receptor was taken from a woman younger than 35 who had recovered from COVID-19. CDR3: CAWGDSPFPEAFF. The CDR3 DNA reads as TGTGCCTGGGGGGACAGCCCGTTTCCCGAAGCTTTCTTT.